The entry that follows covers one T cell receptor beta chain sequence. This record belongs to a study of cytomegalovirus exposure and HLA in healthy donors. Overall study context: Of the donors genotyped, 398 in all, 75% to 90% fell in the Caucasian-associated ancestry cluster.

A multiplex PCR was run with 60 Vbeta primers and 13 Jbeta primers. The protocol was immunoSEQ multiplex PCR, while the TCRdb copy is restricted to in-frame clones and leaves out a portion. Among under 200,000 clones listed, under 80% were seen once. The clonotype originates from a middle-aged man in good health and CMV-seronegative. Sequenced sample: PBMCs.

Here the CDR3 reads CASSQDGAVGSHNEQFF. In DNA form, the CDR3 reads TGTGCCAGCAGCCAAGATGGTGCGGTAGGCAGCCACAATGAGCAGTTCTTC. The V and J genes are TRBV4-2 and TRBJ2-1; D gene uncertain. The V gene's germline CDR1 is LGHNA and CDR2 YNFKEQ. The CDR3 has 17 amino acids. V was cut by 0 bases and J by 5 bases, with 17 bases left in between.